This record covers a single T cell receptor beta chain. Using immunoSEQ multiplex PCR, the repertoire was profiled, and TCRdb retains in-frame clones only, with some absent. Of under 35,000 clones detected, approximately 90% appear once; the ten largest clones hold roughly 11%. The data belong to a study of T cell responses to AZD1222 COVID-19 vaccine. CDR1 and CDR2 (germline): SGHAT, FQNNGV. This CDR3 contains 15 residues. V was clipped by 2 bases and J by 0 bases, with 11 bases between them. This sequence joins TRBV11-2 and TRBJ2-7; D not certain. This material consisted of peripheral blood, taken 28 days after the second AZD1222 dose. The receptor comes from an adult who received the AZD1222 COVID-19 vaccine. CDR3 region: CASSLQAESSYEQYF. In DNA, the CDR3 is TGTGCCAGCAGCTTACAGGCGGAAAGCTCCTACGAGCAGTACTTC. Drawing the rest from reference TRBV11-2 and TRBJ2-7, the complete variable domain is EAGVAQSPRYKIIEKRQSVAFWCNPISGHATLYWYQQILGQGPKLLIQFQNNGVVDDSQLPKDRFSAERLKGVDSTLKIQPAKLEDSAVYLCASSLQAESSYEQYFGPGTRLTVT.